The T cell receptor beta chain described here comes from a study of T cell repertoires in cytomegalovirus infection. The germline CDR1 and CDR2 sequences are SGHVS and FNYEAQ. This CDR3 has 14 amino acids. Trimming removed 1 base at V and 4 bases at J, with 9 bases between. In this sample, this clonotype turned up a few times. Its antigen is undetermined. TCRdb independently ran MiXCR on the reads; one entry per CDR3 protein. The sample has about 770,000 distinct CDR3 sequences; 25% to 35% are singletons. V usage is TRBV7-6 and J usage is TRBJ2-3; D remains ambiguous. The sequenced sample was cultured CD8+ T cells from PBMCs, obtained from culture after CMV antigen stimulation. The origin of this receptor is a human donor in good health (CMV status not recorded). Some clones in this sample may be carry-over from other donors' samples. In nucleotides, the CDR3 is TGTGCCAGCAGCTTAGGTGGATCGCCAGATACGCAGTATTTT. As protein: CASSLGGSPDTQYF.